This T cell receptor (beta chain) came from a study of Ad26.COV2.S vaccination and SARS-CoV-2 variants. Turning to the study itself: The donor was enrolled in the Ad26.COV2.S arm of the COV1001 trial.

Overall study findings and caveats: Vaccinated and placebo-treated recipients had similar non-spike TCR breadth. Using TCR breadth and depth analyses may have led to underestimated total T cell responses.

Profiling relied on immunoSEQ multiplex PCR, and the TCRdb table lists in-frame clones only, not all of them. The sample includes about 470,000 clones, around 90% of them seen just once. Treatment: around 19 received Ad26.COV2.S at low or high dose, single or two shots; roughly 5 received placebo; per-sample allocation not given. Repertoires come from day 63 after the first vaccine or placebo injection. As for this clone: Its antigen is undetermined.

Trimming removed 3 bases at V and 4 bases at J, with 8 bases between. This CDR3 has 13 amino acids. Germline values: CDR1 MNHEY, CDR2 SMNVEV (reference sequence). This specimen consisted of peripheral blood, obtained in a trial of Ad26.COV2.S vaccine versus placebo. The clonotype was recovered from a person aged 18 to 59 who received the Ad26.COV2.S COVID-19 vaccine or a placebo. The V call is TRBV27, the J call TRBJ2-3; the D gene is possibly TRBD2 (5 bases). CDR3 residues: CASSFPGADTQYF. CDR3 DNA: TGTGCCAGCAGTTTCCCCGGGGCAGATACGCAGTATTTT.